This TCR beta chain was sequenced for a study of blood T cell repertoires in COVID-19. Overall study: The analysed material was cDNA or gDNA that came from T cells, B-cell-depleted T cells, or PBMCs.

The V gene's germline CDR1 is MNHEY and CDR2 SMNVEV (reference sequence). This CDR3 contains 15 residues. V lost 5 bases and J 7 bases, leaving 18 bases between the germline ends. Original processing notes: Nucleated cell counts were estimated from reference gene primer amplification. Some clones are missing from TCRdb's copy, which holds only in-frame ones; the method was immunoSEQ multiplex PCR. V and J calls and clone size follow that table, whereas D and trimming were derived from the DNA. Among about 350,000 clones listed, about 90% were seen once. The source is a woman in her sixties or seventies with COVID-19, enrolled during active disease. The specimen was peripheral blood. V and J are TRBV27 and TRBJ1-5; TRBD1 might be the D (5 bases). CDR3 nucleotide sequence: TGTGCCAGCAGTCTACGAGACGGACATTACCAGCCCCAGCATTTT. Residues: CASSLRDGHYQPQHF.